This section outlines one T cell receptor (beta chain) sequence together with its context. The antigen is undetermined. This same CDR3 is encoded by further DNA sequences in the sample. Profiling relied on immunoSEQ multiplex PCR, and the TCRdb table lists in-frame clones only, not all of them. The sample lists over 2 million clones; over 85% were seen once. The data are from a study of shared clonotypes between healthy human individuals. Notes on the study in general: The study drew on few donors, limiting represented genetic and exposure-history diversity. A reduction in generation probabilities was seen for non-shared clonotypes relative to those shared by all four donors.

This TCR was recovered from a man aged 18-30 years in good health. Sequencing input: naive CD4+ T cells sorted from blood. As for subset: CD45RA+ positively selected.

CDR3 DNA sequence: TGTGCCAGCAATCCCGGGACAGGGCCCTACGAGCAGTACTTC. Protein product: CASNPGTGPYEQYF. The chain recombines TRBV7-2 with TRBJ2-7, with 9 bases aligning to TRBD1. This CDR3 region has 14 residues. After removal of 7 bases from V and 2 bases from J, the junction contained 6 bases not matched to a gene. Germline lookup yields CDR1 SGHTA and CDR2 FQGNSA.